Described below is a single T cell receptor beta chain sequence and its context. Its antigen has not been determined. Base qualities are not recorded, but no much larger clone differs from it by a single base. This sample is part of a study of CD8+CD57+ T cells in acquired aplastic anemia listed by TCRdb under 2018. The study in broad terms: On average, sorted CD4+ and CD8+ cells yielded around 3.5 ug of extracted DNA, with a range of roughly 0.18 to 27.4 ug. Healthy donor samples averaged around 9.8 million reads for CD4+ and 11 million to 14 million for CD8+ cells. Overall study outcomes, separate from this receptor: CD8+ Simpson's diversity did not differ significantly between patients and healthy controls (P=0.060). Around 30 CD8+ CDR3 sequences were found to be shared between patients and controls, but these sequences appeared to be highly expressed in patients and within the immunodominant clones of the patients.

In this study, sorted CD4+ and CD8+ T cells from the blood of healthy subjects and of severe aplastic anemia patients had their TCR repertoires deep-sequenced. Ficoll-Paque density gradient centrifugation was used to isolate peripheral blood mononuclear cells. Before DNA extraction, CD4+ and CD8+ T cells were sorted with FACS or magnetic beads. Genomic DNA was used as template for profiling of TCR beta VDJ combinations and CDR3 sequences. An Illumina HiSeq 2000 was the platform used for TCR repertoire sequencing. The paper's data handling went like this. TRBV/TRBJ rearrangement plots, CDR3 size and DJ length profiles, and Simpson's diversity index were used to evaluate the repertoires. The most abundant DNA sequence in the deep sequencing data was taken as the immunodominant clone. CDR3 amino acid sequences were checked for sharing across subjects and were also compared against the VDJdb database and published repertoires. Using fastp trimming at Q25 and MiXCR clonotype assembly, TCRdb reanalyzed the public sequencing data and kept in-frame beta chains. Duplicate CDR3 protein sequences are folded into a single record with the most common DNA and genes. TCRdb, not the authors, supplied the V and J calls. This sample is represented by over 200,000 distinct CDR3 sequences; about 59% of them were singletons. About 31% of the sample is taken by the ten largest.

The germline ends are 12 bases apart after V is trimmed by 5 bases and J by 4 bases. For CDR1 and CDR2, the germline V gene (reference sequence) lists SEHNR and FQNEAQ. From the cysteine up to the phenylalanine, the CDR3 has a length of 15 residues. The CDR3 DNA has 45 bases and is translated from base 1. Recombination linked TRBV7-9 to TRBJ2-6, with no confident D gene call. This sequence was found in a human donor in good health. What was sequenced was sorted CD4+, CD8+, or CD8+CD57+ T cells (not recorded which) from PBMCs. The sequenced DNA: TGTGCCAGCAGCCCCCAGAGTGCCGGGGCCAACGTCCTGACTTTC. Translation gives CASSPQSAGANVLTF.